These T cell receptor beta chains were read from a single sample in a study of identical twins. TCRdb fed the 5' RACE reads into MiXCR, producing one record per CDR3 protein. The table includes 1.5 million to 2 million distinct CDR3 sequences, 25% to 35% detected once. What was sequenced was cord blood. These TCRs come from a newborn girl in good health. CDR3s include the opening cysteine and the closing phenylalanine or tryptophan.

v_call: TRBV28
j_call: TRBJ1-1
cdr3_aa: CASSLMGTGGNTEAFF

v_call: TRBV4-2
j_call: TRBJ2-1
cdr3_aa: CASSQVTAGGPYNEQFF

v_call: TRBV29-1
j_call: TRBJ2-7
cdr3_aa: CSVERGGTYEQYF

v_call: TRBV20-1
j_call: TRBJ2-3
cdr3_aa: CSAQDPRADTQYF

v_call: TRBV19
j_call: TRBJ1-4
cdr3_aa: CANLTPKRNPLTGGITNEKLFF

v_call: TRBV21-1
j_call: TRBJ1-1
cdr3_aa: CASSPTIDRDPKGTEAFF

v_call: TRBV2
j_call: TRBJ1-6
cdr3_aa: CASSPTGRKGSPLHF

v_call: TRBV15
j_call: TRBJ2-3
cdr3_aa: CATSRHTDTQYF

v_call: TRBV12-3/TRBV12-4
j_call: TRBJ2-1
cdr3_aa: CASSPNPVVASSYNEQFF

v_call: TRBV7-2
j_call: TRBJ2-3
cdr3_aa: CASTLGLLHTDTQYF

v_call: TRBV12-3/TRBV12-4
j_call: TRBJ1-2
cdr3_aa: CASSPGTPGGYTF